This passage covers 3 T cell receptor beta chains from one sample sequenced in a study of blood T cells in healthy people across ages. A second PCR, run for 7 to 11 cycles, used a sample-barcoded 5' primer plus a J-beta primer mix. TCRdb re-called the 5' RACE reads through MiXCR, storing one row per CDR3 protein. The sample holds approximately 1.5 million distinct CDR3 sequences, approximately 42% seen once. Sequenced: blood. These receptors all come from a young woman in good health.

The chain uses TRBV6-5 and TRBJ2-5; 11 bases fit TRBD2. The CDR3 sequence is 15 residues long. With 6 bases clipped from V and 11 bases from J, the junction kept 14 bases outside the gene matches. Germline-derived CDR1 and CDR2 are MNHEY and SVGAGI. The CDR3 DNA sequence: TGTGCCAGCAGGCTCTCGGGACTAGCGGACAATGAGCAGTACTTC. This sequence encodes CASRLSGLADNEQYF.

The chain employs TRBV12-3 or TRBV12-4 and TRBJ2-3, with 8 bases that match TRBD1. This CDR3 comprises 16 residues. J was trimmed by 3 bases and V by 2 bases; bases with no gene match: 7. CDR3 bases: TGTGCCAGCAGTTTATCAGGGGGCGCATTGACAGATACGCAGTATTTT. Its protein product is CASSLSGGALTDTQYF.

This chain links TRBV6-2 or TRBV6-3 with TRBJ2-2; D gene ambiguous. CDR1 is MNHEY and CDR2 is SVGEGT in the germline V gene. V lost 9 bases and J 8 bases, leaving 10 bases between the germline ends. CDR3 length: 11 amino acids. This CDR3 is CASAQGGELFF. The DNA for the CDR3 is TGTGCCAGTGCCCAAGGTGGGGAGCTGTTTTTT.